The 8 T cell receptor beta chains below all came from one sample that was sequenced in a study of vaccination and CD4 T cells after COVID-19. Treatment in this sample: roughly 10-day PBMC culture with coronavirus spike peptide pools or control peptides (ViraFEST assay). The Oncomine TCR Beta short-read assay generated sequence data from the DNA of cultured CD4+ T cells. Each CDR3 protein gets one entry after TCRdb re-called the PCR reads with MiXCR. The repertoire consists of under 25,000 distinct CDR3 sequences, with around 83% occurring once and the leading ten covering approximately 18%. Antigen specificity for these receptors is unknown. The sequenced sample was CD4+ T cells from blood, cultured in vitro, obtained after SARS-CoV-2 vaccination. The receptors derive from a human donor who received a COVID-19 vaccine.

This clonotype was observed a single time. J is TRBJ2-3 and V is TRBV7-2, with D maybe TRBD2 (5 bases). This CDR3 contains 15 residues. Germline CDR1 SGHTA, CDR2 FQGNSA. V dropped 6 bases and J dropped 8 bases, with 21 bases sitting between them. CDR3 DNA sequence: TGTGCCAGCAGGGCGAGGGATGGTTCCCGGAGTACGCAGTATTTT. Protein: CASRARDGSRSTQYF.

The chain has TRBV4-1 and TRBJ2-1, with D perhaps TRBD1 or TRBD2 (6 bases each). Between the trimmed V and J ends, which lost 0 bases and 2 bases, there was a span of 11 bases. Germline lookup yields CDR1 MGHRA and CDR2 YSYEKL. The CDR3 has 16 residues. CDR3 in amino acids: CASSQDKGGTYNEQFF. CDR3 bases: TGCGCCAGCAGCCAAGATAAAGGGGGGACCTACAATGAGCAGTTCTTC.

The chain links TRBV2 to TRBJ1-1; D unclear. CDR1 and CDR2 (germline): SNHLY, FYNNEI. Trimming stripped 1 base from V and 5 bases from J, with 8 bases between. This CDR3 comprises 13 residues. This CDR3 reads CASSEVPRTEAFF. The CDR3 region has the DNA TGTGCCAGCAGTGAAGTTCCGCGGACTGAAGCTTTCTTT.

This chain joins TRBV7-2 and TRBJ2-7, with a weak D call TRBD2 (5 bases). The CDR3 extends over 15 amino acids. V lost 1 base and J lost 0, with 10 bases in between. Germline loops: CDR1 SGHTA, CDR2 FQGNSA. CDR3 region: CASSLGTFRSYEQYF. The CDR3 DNA sequence: TGTGCCAGCAGCTTAGGGACTTTCCGCTCCTACGAGCAGTACTTC.

This clonotype was seen a handful of times. The J gene is TRBJ2-3, the V gene TRBV20-1; TRBD1 agrees at 11 bases. This CDR3 has 17 residues. The germline V gene has CDR1 DFQATT and CDR2 SNEGSKA (reference sequence). With 1 base clipped from V and 2 bases from J, the junction kept 8 bases outside the gene matches. The CDR3 here is CSARGGPGQGVTDTQYF. The CDR3 DNA reads TGCAGTGCTAGAGGAGGACCGGGACAGGGGGTCACAGATACGCAGTATTTT.

V gene TRBV30 combines with J gene TRBJ2-5; perhaps D is TRBD1 or TRBD2 (5 bases each). V dropped 8 bases and J dropped 5 bases, with 15 bases sitting between them. This CDR3 is 12 amino acids long. Per the germline V gene, CDR1 is GTSNPN and CDR2 is SVGIG (reference sequence). Written as DNA, the CDR3 is TGTGCCCGTCAGGGACCTCGGGAGACCCAGTACTTC. This encodes CARQGPRETQYF.

The J gene is TRBJ2-5, the V gene TRBV12-3 or TRBV12-4, with 8 bases aligning to TRBD1. Trimming took 5 bases from V and 1 from J; bases not matched to a gene: 9. The CDR3 sequence is 16 residues long. Here the CDR3 reads CASSAGAGGGQETQYF. DNA of the CDR3: TGTGCCAGCAGTGCTGGGGCAGGGGGCGGCCAAGAGACCCAGTACTTC.

This chain joins TRBV2 and TRBJ1-2; possible D gene TRBD1, 5 bases. Germline CDR1 SNHLY, CDR2 FYNNEI. CDR3 length: 17 residues. The V end was cut by 10 bases, the J end by 0 bases, with 24 bases between. Here the CDR3 reads CATLSKTAGITNYGYTF. As DNA, the CDR3 is TGTGCCACCTTAAGTAAGACAGCGGGGATTACTAACTATGGCTACACCTTC. The whole variable domain, filled in from reference TRBV2 and TRBJ1-2, reads EPEVTQTPSHQVTQMGQEVILRCVPISNHLYFYWYRQILGQKVEFLVSFYNNEISEKSEIFDDQFSVERPDGSNFTLKIRSTKLEDSAMYFCATLSKTAGITNYGYTFGSGTRLTVV.